The clone carrying this T cell receptor beta chain was observed at least ten times. Antigen unknown. This sample was included in a study of T cell repertoires in cytomegalovirus infection. Study-wide context: Selection of CMV epitopes for the study included recently identified HLA-C-restricted and well-studied HLA-B-restricted ones.

This CDR3 comprises 17 residues. CDR1 is SEHNR, CDR2 FQNEAQ, per germline (reference sequence). Trimming stripped 3 bases from V and 9 bases from J, with 21 bases between. Via MiXCR, TCRdb re-called the reads, giving one row per CDR3 protein. This table has 350,000 to 400,000 distinct CDR3 sequences, approximately 30% appearing once. Study outcomes and limitations: The ex vivo response showed dominance by HLA-C-restricted CMV-specific TCR beta clonotypes.

This TCR derives from a human donor in good health (CMV status not recorded). Some clones in this sample may be carry-over from other donors' samples. Specimen: cultured PBMCs, collected from culture after CMV antigen stimulation. This chain connects TRBV7-9 to TRBJ1-6; a possible D gene is TRBD1 (5 bases). The chain's CDR3 is CASSFHDSQGAGSPLHF. CDR3 DNA: TGTGCCAGCAGCTTCCACGATAGTCAGGGCGCCGGTTCACCCCTCCACTTT.